The 17 T cell receptor beta chains given below trace back to one sample, sequenced in a study of immune cell composition in non-small cell lung cancer. Produced via immunoSEQ multiplex PCR; TCRdb's table is partial and in-frame only. The sample records about 1,800 clones, more than 65% being singletons. The source material was lung tumor tissue. These receptor sequences come from a human donor with non-small cell lung cancer.

The J gene is TRBJ2-7, the V gene TRBV5-4; 7 bases are a match to TRBD1. The V gene end was trimmed by 3 bases and the J gene end by 7 bases; junction bases not matched to a gene: 10. The CDR3 sequence is 14 residues long. Germline V lookup: CDR1 SGHNT, CDR2 YYREEE (reference sequence). The CDR3 nucleotides read TGTGCCAGCAGCTGGGACAGTATATCGCGGGAGCAGTACTTC. The encoded protein is CASSWDSISREQYF. Supplemented by reference TRBV5-4 and TRBJ2-7, the full variable domain reads ETGVTQSPTHLIKTRGQQVTLRCSSQSGHNTVSWYQQALGQGPQFIFQYYREEENGRGNFPPRFSGLQFPNYSSELNVNALELDDSALYLCASSWDSISREQYFGPGTRLTVT.

This chain joins TRBV7-2 and TRBJ2-1; TRBD2 aligns across 8 bases. Germline CDR1 and CDR2: SGHTA and FQGNSA. J was trimmed by 4 bases and V by 3 bases; bases with no gene match: 5. The CDR3 loop spans 15 amino acids. This chain's CDR3 is CASSFQAGAYNEQFF. The CDR3 nucleotides are TGTGCCAGCAGCTTCCAAGCGGGGGCGTACAATGAGCAGTTCTTC.

In DNA, the CDR3 is TGTGCCAGCTCACCAAAGCGGGGCGAGCAGTACGTC. Translated: CASSPKRGEQYV. V and J are TRBV18 and TRBJ2-7, with 7 nucleotides matching TRBD2. Trimming removed 2 bases from V and 6 bases from J; junction bases left unmatched: 1. The CDR3 has 12 residues. Germline V gene lookup returns CDR1 KGHSH and CDR2 LQKENI.

V and J are TRBV6-4 and TRBJ2-6, with 12 bases identical to TRBD1. The CDR3 extends over 18 amino acids. Trimming took 6 bases from V and 2 from J; bases not matched to a gene: 8. The germline gives CDR1 MRHNA, CDR2 SNTAGT. The chain's CDR3 is CASSDDGTGGTGANVLTF. CDR3 DNA sequence: TGTGCCAGCAGCGATGACGGGACAGGGGGCACTGGGGCCAACGTCCTGACTTTC.

The chain combines TRBV7-2 with TRBJ1-3; TRBD1 is a possible D gene (5 bases). CDR1 is SGHTA, CDR2 FQGNSA, per germline. Trimming took 2 bases from V and 3 from J, leaving 14 bases between them. This CDR3 region has 16 residues. DNA of the CDR3: TGTGCCAGCAGCTTAAAGGCAGGGCTTGGTGGAAACACCATATATTTT. The encoded protein is CASSLKAGLGGNTIYF.

The chain links TRBV6-1 to TRBJ2-3, with TRBD2 matching over 9 bases. The CDR3 spans 16 residues. J gave up 3 bases and V 1 base, and 5 bases lay outside the gene matches. Germline V gives CDR1 MNHNS, CDR2 SASEGT. In nucleotides, the CDR3 is TGTGCCAGCAGTGAAGGGGATAGCGGGAGTACAGATACGCAGTATTTT. The encoded protein is CASSEGDSGSTDTQYF.

This chain links TRBV7-2 with TRBJ2-4; 12 bases are a match to TRBD2. The CDR3 consists of 17 residues. Germline CDR1 SGHTA, CDR2 FQGNSA. V dropped 1 base and J dropped 7; count of bases not matched to a gene: 8. CDR3 nucleotides: TGTGCCAGCAGCTTAGGGGCGGCTAGCGGGAGGGCCAACATTCAGTACTTC. It encodes CASSLGAASGRANIQYF.

The J gene is TRBJ2-7, the V gene TRBV11-3; D remains unclear. Per the germline V gene, CDR1 is SGHNT and CDR2 is YENEEA. V was trimmed by 4 bases and J by 9 bases, leaving 4 bases between them. This CDR3 contains 9 residues. The CDR3 DNA follows: TGTGCCAGCAGCTCGGGGCAGTACTTC. This gives the protein CASSSGQYF.

This clone was seen once. The genes are TRBV6-4 and TRBJ2-7, with D hard to call. In germline, CDR1 is MRHNA, CDR2 SNTAGT. Trimming cost V 5 bases and J 0 bases, with 14 bases left between them. This CDR3 has 15 amino acids. CDR3 sequence: CASSTALTLSYEQYF. The CDR3 nucleotides are TGTGCCAGCAGTACCGCACTTACGCTCTCCTACGAGCAGTACTTC.

CDR3 nucleotide sequence: TGTGCCAGCAGCGCAAATTCGGGACACACCTACGAGCAGTACTTC. This translates into CASSANSGHTYEQYF. The rearrangement links TRBV9 to TRBJ2-7; TRBD1 is a possible D gene (6 bases). Trimming removed 3 bases from V and 2 bases from J, with 15 bases in between. CDR3 length: 15 residues. Germline V gene sequence: CDR1 SGDLS, CDR2 YYNGEE.

CDR3: CSIRDISTDTQYF. In DNA, the CDR3 is TGCAGCATTCGGGACATCAGCACAGATACGCAGTATTTT. The genes are TRBV29-1 and TRBJ2-3, with a tentative D call TRBD1 (6 bases). With 8 bases removed from V and 0 bases from J, the gap between germline ends came to 12 bases. Germline loops: CDR1 SQVTM, CDR2 ANQGSEA. The CDR3 is 13 amino acids.

This sequence joins TRBV5-1 and TRBJ1-1; D is possibly TRBD1 (5 bases). There are 15 residues in the CDR3. Trimming removed 0 bases at V and 2 bases at J, with 11 bases between. Germline CDR1 and CDR2: SGHRS and YFSETQ. The CDR3 is CASSLVRGGNTEAFF. CDR3 nucleotide sequence: TGCGCCAGCAGCTTGGTAAGGGGTGGTAACACTGAAGCTTTCTTT.

The rearrangement joins TRBV30 to TRBJ2-1; perhaps TRBD1 as D (6 bases). The germline gives CDR1 GTSNPN, CDR2 SVGIG (reference sequence). V shed 5 bases and J shed 10 bases, with 15 bases lying between them. This CDR3 spans 12 amino acids. The CDR3 loop reads CAWHRGGNEQFF. The CDR3 bases are TGTGCCTGGCACAGAGGGGGAAACGAGCAGTTCTTC.

J is TRBJ1-3 and V is TRBV7-2; TRBD1 matches 7 bases. This CDR3 contains 15 residues. In germline, CDR1 is SGHTA, CDR2 FQGNSA. V gave up 5 bases and J gave up 2 bases; unmatched junction bases: 6. This CDR3 reads CASSPGGWAGNTIYF. In DNA form, the CDR3 reads TGTGCCAGCAGCCCAGGGGGGTGGGCTGGAAACACCATATATTTT.

This sequence joins TRBV19 and TRBJ2-7; D perhaps matches TRBD1 (6 bases). Germline-derived CDR1 and CDR2 are LNHDA and SQIVND (reference sequence). The CDR3 consists of 14 residues. With 0 bases removed from V and 5 bases from J, the gap between germline ends came to 11 bases. CDR3 protein: CASSIEDRTNEQYF. As DNA, the CDR3 is TGTGCCAGTAGTATAGAGGACAGAACAAACGAGCAGTACTTC.

This clone has only a few counts. J is TRBJ2-7 and V is TRBV5-1; 10 bases fit TRBD1. This CDR3 comprises 14 residues. Germline-derived CDR1 and CDR2 are SGHRS and YFSETQ. J lost 1 base, V lost 3 bases, and 1 base had no gene match. The CDR3 DNA reads TGCGCCAGCAGCTGGACAGGGGGTTCCTACGAGCAGTACTTC. Translating gives CASSWTGGSYEQYF.

The J gene is TRBJ1-1, the V gene TRBV14; D is unresolved. CDR1 SGHDN and CDR2 FVKESK come from the germline V gene. Deletions cut 3 bases from V and 5 bases from J, with 10 bases between. This CDR3 contains 13 residues. CDR3: CASSQTQWTEAFF. In nucleotides, the CDR3 is TGTGCCAGCAGCCAGACACAGTGGACTGAAGCTTTCTTT.